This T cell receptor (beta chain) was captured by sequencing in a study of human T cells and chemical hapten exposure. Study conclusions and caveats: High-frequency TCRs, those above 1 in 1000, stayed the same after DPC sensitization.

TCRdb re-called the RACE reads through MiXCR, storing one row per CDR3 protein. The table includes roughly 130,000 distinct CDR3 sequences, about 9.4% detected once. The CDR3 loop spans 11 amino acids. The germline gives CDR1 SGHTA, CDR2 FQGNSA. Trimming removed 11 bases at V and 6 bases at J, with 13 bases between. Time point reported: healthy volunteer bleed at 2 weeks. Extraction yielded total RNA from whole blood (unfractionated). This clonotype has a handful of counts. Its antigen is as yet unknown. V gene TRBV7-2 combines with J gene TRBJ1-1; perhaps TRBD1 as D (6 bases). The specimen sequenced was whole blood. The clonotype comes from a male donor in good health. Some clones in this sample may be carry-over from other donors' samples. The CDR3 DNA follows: TGTGCCTCCGGGCAGGGGCCTGAAGCTTTCTTT. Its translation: CASGQGPEAFF.